The source of this T cell receptor beta chain is a study of blood T cell repertoires in COVID-19. Study-level information: Samples came from the United States, Italy and Spain, spanning acute and convalescent COVID-19. The analysed material was cDNA or gDNA that came from T cells, B-cell-depleted T cells, or PBMCs.

Per the authors' pipeline: Counts of nucleated cells, estimated from reference gene primer amplification, were obtained. The protocol was immunoSEQ multiplex PCR, while the TCRdb copy is restricted to in-frame clones and leaves out a portion. V and J calls and clone size are as listed in that table; D and trimming were resolved from the DNA. Of roughly 77,000 clones in the sample, around 90% were seen once. Germline CDR1 and CDR2: SGHDT and YYEEEE. This CDR3 comprises 14 residues. V was cut by 2 bases and J by 1 base, with 9 bases left in between. The J gene is TRBJ1-1, the V gene TRBV5-6, with D uncertain. The TCR sequence derives from a human donor in a cohort sampled during active COVID-19. Sequenced material: peripheral blood. CDR3 sequence: CASSFRGRNTEAFF. CDR3 DNA: TGTGCCAGCAGCTTTCGAGGGAGGAACACTGAAGCTTTCTTT.